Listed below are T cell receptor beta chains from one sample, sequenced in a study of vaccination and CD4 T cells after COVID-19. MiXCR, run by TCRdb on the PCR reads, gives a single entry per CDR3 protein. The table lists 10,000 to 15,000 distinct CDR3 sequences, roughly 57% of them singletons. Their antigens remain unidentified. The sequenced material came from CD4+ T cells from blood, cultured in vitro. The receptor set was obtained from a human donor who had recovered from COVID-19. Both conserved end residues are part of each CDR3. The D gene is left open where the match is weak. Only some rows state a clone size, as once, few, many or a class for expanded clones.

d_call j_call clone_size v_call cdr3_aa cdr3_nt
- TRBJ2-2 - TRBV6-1 CASSDLEGGTGELFF TGTGCCAGCAGCGACTTAGAGGGGGGCACCGGGGAGCTGTTTTTT
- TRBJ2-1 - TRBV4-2 CASSQDWGGQQFF TGTGCCAGCAGCCAAGATTGGGGGGGCCAGCAGTTCTTC
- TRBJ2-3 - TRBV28 CASSFRGLLSGTQYF TGTGCCAGCAGTTTTCGGGGACTCTTAAGCGGTACGCAGTATTTT
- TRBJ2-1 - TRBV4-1 CASSLVAGVYNEQFF TGCGCCAGCAGCCTGGTCGCAGGGGTATACAATGAGCAGTTCTTC
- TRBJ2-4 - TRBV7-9 CASSSGAVAKNIQYF TGTGCCAGCAGCTCGGGTGCAGTAGCCAAAAACATTCAGTACTTC
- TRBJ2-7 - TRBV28 CASSLRPYEQYF TGTGCCAGCAGTTTGCGCCCCTACGAGCAGTACTTC
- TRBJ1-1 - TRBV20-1 CSAQEELRNTEAFF TGCAGTGCGCAGGAGGAGCTTCGTAACACTGAAGCTTTCTTT
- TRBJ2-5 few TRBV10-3 CAIRDQGRWETQYF TGTGCCATCAGAGACCAGGGGCGCTGGGAGACCCAGTACTTC
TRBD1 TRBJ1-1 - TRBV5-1 CASSPDRGLGDTEAFF TGCGCCAGCAGCCCCGACAGGGGGCTAGGGGACACTGAAGCTTTCTTT
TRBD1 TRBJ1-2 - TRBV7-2 CASSLGLGQQPYYGYTF TGTGCCAGCAGCTTAGGGCTGGGACAGCAACCTTACTATGGCTACACCTTC
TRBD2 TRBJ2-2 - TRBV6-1 CASSRSGANTGELFF TGTGCCAGCAGCCGTAGCGGGGCGAACACCGGGGAGCTGTTTTTT
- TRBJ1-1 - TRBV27 CASSLSEGWGTEAFF TGTGCCAGCAGTTTATCGGAGGGGTGGGGCACTGAAGCTTTCTTT
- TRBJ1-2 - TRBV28 CASSLSQGSQGYGYTF TGTGCCAGCAGTCTTTCCCAGGGGTCCCAGGGCTATGGCTACACCTTC
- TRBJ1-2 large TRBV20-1 CSARRDTTEGYTF TGCAGTGCTAGAAGGGACACCACCGAGGGCTACACCTTC
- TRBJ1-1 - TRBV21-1 CASRRGDYSAEAFF TGTGCCAGCAGGAGGGGGGATTATAGTGCTGAAGCTTTCTTT
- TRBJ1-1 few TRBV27 CASRHLNTEAFF TGTGCCAGCCGACACTTGAACACTGAAGCTTTCTTT